This T cell receptor beta chain was captured by sequencing in a study of shared clonotypes between healthy human individuals. Only in-frame clones appear in the TCRdb table, and some are missing; sequencing was by immunoSEQ multiplex PCR. In the table there are 2,500,000 or so clones, roughly nine tenths of which are singletons. The V gene end was trimmed by 3 bases and the J gene end by 15 bases; junction bases not matched to a gene: 6. The CDR3 is 13 residues long. CDR1 and CDR2 (germline): SNHLY, FYNNEI. Material for sequencing was naive CD4+ T cells sorted from blood. As to subset: CD45RA+ positively selected. The chain combines TRBV2 with TRBJ2-1; 12 bases agree with TRBD1. The receptor's source is a man aged 18 to 30 in good health. CDR3 DNA: TGTGCCAGCAGTGAGTCCGGGACAGGGGGCCCGTTCTTC. Protein sequence: CASSESGTGGPFF.